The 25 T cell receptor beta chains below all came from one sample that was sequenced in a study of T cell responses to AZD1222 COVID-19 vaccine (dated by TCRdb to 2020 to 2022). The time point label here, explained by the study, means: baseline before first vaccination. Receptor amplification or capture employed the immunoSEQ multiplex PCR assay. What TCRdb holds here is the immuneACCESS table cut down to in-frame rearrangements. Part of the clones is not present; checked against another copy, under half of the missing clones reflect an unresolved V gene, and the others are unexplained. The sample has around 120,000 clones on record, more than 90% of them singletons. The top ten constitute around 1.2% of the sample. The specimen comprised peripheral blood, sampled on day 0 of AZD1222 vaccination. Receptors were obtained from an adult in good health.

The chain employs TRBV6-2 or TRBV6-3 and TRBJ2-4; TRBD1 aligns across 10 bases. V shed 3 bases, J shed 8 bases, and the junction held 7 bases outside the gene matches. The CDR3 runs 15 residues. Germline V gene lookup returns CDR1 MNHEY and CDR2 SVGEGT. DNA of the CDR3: TGTGCCAGCAGTTATGGTCGACAGGGGGCAGACATTCAGTACTTC. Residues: CASSYGRQGADIQYF.

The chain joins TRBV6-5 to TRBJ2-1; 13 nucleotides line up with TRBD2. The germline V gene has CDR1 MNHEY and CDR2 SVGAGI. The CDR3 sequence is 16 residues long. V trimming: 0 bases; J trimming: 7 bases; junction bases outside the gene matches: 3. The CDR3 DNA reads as TGTGCCAGCAGTTACTCGAGGACTAGCGGGGGAAATGAGCAGTTCTTC. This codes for CASSYSRTSGGNEQFF.

The chain's CDR3 is CASSPGQGIRGLNQPQHF. CDR3 nucleotides: TGTGCCAGCAGTCCGGGACAGGGTATACGTGGGTTGAATCAGCCCCAGCATTTT. The chain carries TRBV6-2 or TRBV6-3 and TRBJ1-5, with TRBD1 matching over 9 bases. V shed 5 bases and J 4 bases; nucleotides not matched to a gene: 15. The CDR3 consists of 18 residues. Per germline, CDR1 MNHEY and CDR2 SVGEGT.

The CDR3 DNA follows: TGTGCCAGCAGCTCGGGACAGGCGAGCTCCTACGAGCAGTACTTC. Protein product: CASSSGQASSYEQYF. The rearrangement joins TRBV6-5 to TRBJ2-7; 8 nucleotides agree with TRBD1. The V and J ends lost 6 bases and 0 bases, in that order; junction bases with no gene match: 7. Germline CDR1 MNHEY, CDR2 SVGAGI. This CDR3 has 15 amino acids.

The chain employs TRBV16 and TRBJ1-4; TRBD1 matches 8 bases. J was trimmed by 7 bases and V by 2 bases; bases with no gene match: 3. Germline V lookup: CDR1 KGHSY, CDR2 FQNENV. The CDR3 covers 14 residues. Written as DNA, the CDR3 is TGTGCCAGCAGCCAAGCAGGGGGCTCTGAAAAACTGTTTTTT. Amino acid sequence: CASSQAGGSEKLFF.

For the CDR3, the DNA is TGTGCCAGCAGCGAAAGGGGACAGAGCCTATATAATTCACCCCTCCACTTT. It yields the protein CASSERGQSLYNSPLHF. The gene calls are TRBV5-6 and TRBJ1-6, with 7 bases fitting TRBD1. The CDR3 contains 17 residues. The V gene end was trimmed by 4 bases and the J gene end by 4 bases; junction bases not matched to a gene: 11. CDR1 and CDR2 from the germline V gene are SGHDT and YYEEEE.

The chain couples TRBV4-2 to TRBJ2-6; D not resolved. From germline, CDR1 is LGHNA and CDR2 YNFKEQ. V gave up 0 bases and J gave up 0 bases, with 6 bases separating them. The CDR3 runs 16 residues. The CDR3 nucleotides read TGTGCCAGCAGCCAAGAGGGGTACTCTGGGGCCAACGTCCTGACTTTC. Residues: CASSQEGYSGANVLTF.

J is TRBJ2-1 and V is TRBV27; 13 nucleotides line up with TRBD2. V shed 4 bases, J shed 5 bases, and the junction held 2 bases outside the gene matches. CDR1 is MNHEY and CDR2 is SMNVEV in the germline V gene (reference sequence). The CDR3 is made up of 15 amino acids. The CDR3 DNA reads TGTGCCAGCAGTTCGGGACTAGCGGGAAACAATGAGCAGTTCTTC. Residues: CASSSGLAGNNEQFF.

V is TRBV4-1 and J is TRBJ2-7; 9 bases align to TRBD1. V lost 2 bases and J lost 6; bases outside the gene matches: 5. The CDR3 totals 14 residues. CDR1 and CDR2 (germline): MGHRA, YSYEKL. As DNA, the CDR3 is TGCGCCAGCAGCCAAAAGGACAGGGGAGGCGAGCAGTACTTC. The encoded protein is CASSQKDRGGEQYF.

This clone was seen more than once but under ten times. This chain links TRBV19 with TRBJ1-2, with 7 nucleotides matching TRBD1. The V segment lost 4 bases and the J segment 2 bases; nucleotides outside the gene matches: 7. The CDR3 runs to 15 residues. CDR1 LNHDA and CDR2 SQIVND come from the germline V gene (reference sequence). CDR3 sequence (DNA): TGTGCCAGTAGTAGCGACCGGGACAGCAACTATGGCTACACCTTC. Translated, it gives CASSSDRDSNYGYTF.

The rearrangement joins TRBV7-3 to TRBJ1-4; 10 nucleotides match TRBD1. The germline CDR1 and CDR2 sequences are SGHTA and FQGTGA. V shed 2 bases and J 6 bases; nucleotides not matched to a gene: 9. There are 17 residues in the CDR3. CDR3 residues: CASSLWDRGKWDEKLFF. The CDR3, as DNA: TGTGCCAGCAGCTTATGGGACAGGGGAAAGTGGGATGAAAAACTGTTTTTT.

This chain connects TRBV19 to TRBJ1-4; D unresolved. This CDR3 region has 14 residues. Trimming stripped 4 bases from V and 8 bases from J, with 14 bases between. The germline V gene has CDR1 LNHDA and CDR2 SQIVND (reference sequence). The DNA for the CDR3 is TGTGCCAGTAGTAACCCCGGGCTAGGCGAAAAACTGTTTTTT. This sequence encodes CASSNPGLGEKLFF.

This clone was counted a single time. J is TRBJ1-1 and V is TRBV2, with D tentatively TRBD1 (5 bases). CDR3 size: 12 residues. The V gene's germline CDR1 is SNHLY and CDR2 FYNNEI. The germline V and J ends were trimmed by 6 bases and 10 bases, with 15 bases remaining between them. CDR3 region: CASRVEGRGAFF. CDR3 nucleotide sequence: TGTGCCAGCAGAGTGGAGGGGAGGGGAGCTTTCTTT.

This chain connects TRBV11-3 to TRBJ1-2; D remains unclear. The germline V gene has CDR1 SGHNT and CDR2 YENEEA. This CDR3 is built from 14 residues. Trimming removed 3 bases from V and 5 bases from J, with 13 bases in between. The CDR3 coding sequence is TGTGCCAGCAGCTTGGACGTTTCGGGGTATGGCTACACCTTC. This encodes CASSLDVSGYGYTF.

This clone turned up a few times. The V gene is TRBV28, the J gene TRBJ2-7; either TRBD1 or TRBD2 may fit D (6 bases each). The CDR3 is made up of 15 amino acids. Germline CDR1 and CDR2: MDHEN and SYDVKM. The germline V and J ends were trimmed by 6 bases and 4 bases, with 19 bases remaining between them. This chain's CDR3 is CASSPETSGAYEQYF. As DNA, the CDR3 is TGTGCCAGCAGCCCCGAAACATCGGGGGCTTACGAGCAGTACTTC.

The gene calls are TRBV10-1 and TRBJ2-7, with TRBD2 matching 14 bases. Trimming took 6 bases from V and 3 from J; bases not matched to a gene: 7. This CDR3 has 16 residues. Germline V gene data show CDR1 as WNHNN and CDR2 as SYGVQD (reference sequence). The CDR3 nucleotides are TGCGCCAGCAGACCTAGGACTAGCGGGAGGATCTACGAGCAGTACTTC. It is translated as CASRPRTSGRIYEQYF.

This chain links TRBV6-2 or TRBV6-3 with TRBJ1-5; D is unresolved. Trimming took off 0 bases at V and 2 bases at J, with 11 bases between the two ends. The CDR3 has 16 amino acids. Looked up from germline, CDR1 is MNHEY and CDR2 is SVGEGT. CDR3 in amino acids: CASSYSLIYGNQPQHF. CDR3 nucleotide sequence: TGTGCCAGCAGTTACTCCCTAATATATGGCAATCAGCCCCAGCATTTT.

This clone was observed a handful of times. CDR3 loop: CASSLYSKKGEAFF. The CDR3 coding sequence is TGTGCCAGCAGCTTATACAGCAAGAAAGGTGAAGCTTTCTTT. V is TRBV7-2 and J is TRBJ1-1; D remains ambiguous. V was cut by 2 bases and J by 7 bases, with 14 bases left in between. The CDR3 has 14 residues. CDR1 SGHTA and CDR2 FQGNSA come from the germline V gene.

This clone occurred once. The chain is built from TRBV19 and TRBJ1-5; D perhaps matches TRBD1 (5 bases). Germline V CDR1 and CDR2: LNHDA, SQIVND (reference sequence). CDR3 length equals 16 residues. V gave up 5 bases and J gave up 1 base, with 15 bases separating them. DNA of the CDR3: TGTGCCAGTAGTTCCTCGGGGGGGTTGAGCAATCAGCCCCAGCATTTT. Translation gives CASSSSGGLSNQPQHF.

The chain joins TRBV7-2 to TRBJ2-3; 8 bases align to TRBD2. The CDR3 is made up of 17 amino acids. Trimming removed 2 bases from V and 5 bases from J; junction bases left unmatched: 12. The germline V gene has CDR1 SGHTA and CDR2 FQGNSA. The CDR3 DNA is TGTGCCAGCAGCTTAACTGTGTTCTCGGCGGGAGGAGATACGCAGTATTTT. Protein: CASSLTVFSAGGDTQYF.

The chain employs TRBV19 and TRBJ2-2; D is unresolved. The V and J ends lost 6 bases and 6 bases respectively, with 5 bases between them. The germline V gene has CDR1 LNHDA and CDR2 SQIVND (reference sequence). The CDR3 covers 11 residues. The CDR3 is CASSLSGELFF. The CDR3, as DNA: TGTGCCAGTAGCCTTTCCGGGGAGCTGTTTTTT.

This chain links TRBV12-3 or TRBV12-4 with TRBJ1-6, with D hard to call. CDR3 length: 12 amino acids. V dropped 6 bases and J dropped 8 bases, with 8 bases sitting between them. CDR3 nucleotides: TGTGCCAGCAGCCCGAATTATTCACCCCTCCACTTT. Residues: CASSPNYSPLHF.

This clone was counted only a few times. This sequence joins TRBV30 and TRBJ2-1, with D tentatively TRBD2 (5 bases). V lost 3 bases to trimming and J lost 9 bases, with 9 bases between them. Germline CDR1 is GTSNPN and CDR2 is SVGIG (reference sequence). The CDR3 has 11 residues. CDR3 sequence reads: CAWRPTSEQFF. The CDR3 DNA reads TGTGCCTGGAGGCCTACTAGTGAGCAGTTCTTC.

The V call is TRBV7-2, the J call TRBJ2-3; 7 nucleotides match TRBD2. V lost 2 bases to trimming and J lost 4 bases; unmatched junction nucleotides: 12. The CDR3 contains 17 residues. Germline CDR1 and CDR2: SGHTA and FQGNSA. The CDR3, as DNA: TGTGCCAGCAGCTTATCTCCTAGCGGAAGCGGTGCAGATACGCAGTATTTT. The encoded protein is CASSLSPSGSGADTQYF.

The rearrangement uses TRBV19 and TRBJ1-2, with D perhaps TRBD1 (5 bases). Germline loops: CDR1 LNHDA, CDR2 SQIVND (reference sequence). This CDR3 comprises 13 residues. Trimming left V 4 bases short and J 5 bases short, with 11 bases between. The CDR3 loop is CASSTAGTYGYTF. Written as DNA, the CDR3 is TGTGCCAGTAGTACCGCGGGGACTTATGGCTACACCTTC.